The 15 T cell receptor beta chains below all came from one sample that was sequenced in a study of blood T cell repertoires in COVID-19. Generated by immunoSEQ multiplex PCR, the TCRdb table keeps only in-frame clones and is missing some. This sample carries approximately 93,000 clones, roughly 88% of them seen once, and the ten largest clones take roughly 30%. Sequenced input: peripheral blood. The receptors were gathered from a man aged 50-59 years with active or convalescent COVID-19.

This chain uses TRBV9 with TRBJ1-2; the D gene is possibly TRBD1 (6 bases). CDR1 and CDR2 from the germline V gene are SGDLS and YYNGEE. CDR3 length equals 15 residues. V lost 0 bases, J lost 4 bases, and 13 bases lay in between. The CDR3 nucleotides read TGTGCCAGCAGCGTAGTGGAGGGAGGGGGCTATGGCTACACCTTC. Amino acids: CASSVVEGGGYGYTF.

J is TRBJ2-1 and V is TRBV12-3 or TRBV12-4; TRBD2 matches at 9 bases. The junction had 1 base not matched to a gene; V was cut back by 6 bases and J by 4 bases. CDR3 length: 13 residues. CDR3 nucleotide sequence: TGTGCCAGCAGGACTAGCGGATACAATGAGCAGTTCTTC. Encoded protein: CASRTSGYNEQFF.

This chain connects TRBV7-2 to TRBJ1-2; possible D gene TRBD1, 5 bases. Germline V gives CDR1 SGHTA, CDR2 FQGNSA. Trimming cost V 3 bases and J 2 bases, with 13 bases left between them. The CDR3 has 15 amino acids. The CDR3: CASSFRQGKNYGYTF. The CDR3 DNA reads as TGTGCCAGCAGCTTTCGGCAGGGCAAGAACTATGGCTACACCTTC.

The CDR3 reads CASTTGFGRNEQFF. For the CDR3, the DNA is TGTGCCAGCACAACAGGATTCGGGCGCAATGAGCAGTTCTTC. The V gene is TRBV28, the J gene TRBJ2-1; a possible D gene is TRBD1 (5 bases). The germline V gene has CDR1 MDHEN and CDR2 SYDVKM. The CDR3 totals 14 residues. With 7 bases removed from V and 6 bases from J, the gap between germline ends came to 16 bases.

The rearrangement uses TRBV30 and TRBJ1-6; a weak D match, TRBD1 (5 bases). V gave up 1 base and J gave up 5 bases, with 18 bases separating them. The CDR3 consists of 17 residues. Germline assignment: CDR1 GTSNPN and CDR2 SVGIG (reference sequence). In nucleotides, the CDR3 is TGTGCCTGGAGTGGAGGGATCGGACGGGGGGATAATTCACCCCTCCACTTT. This gives the protein CAWSGGIGRGDNSPLHF. The complete variable domain, with remaining parts taken from reference TRBV30 and TRBJ1-6, reads SQTIHQWPATLVQPVGSPLSLECTVEGTSNPNLYWYRQAAGRGLQLLFYSVGIGQISSEVPQNLSASRPQDRQFILSSKKLLLSDSGFYLCAWSGGIGRGDNSPLHFGNGTRLTVT.

This clone was observed once. The DNA for the CDR3 is TGTGCCAGCAGCTTGGACAGGAATAATGAAAAACTGTTTTTT. It is translated as CASSLDRNNEKLFF. The rearrangement links TRBV5-4 to TRBJ1-4, with D maybe TRBD1 (5 bases). CDR3 length: 14 amino acids. From germline, CDR1 is SGHNT and CDR2 YYREEE (reference sequence). V was clipped by 0 bases and J by 4 bases, with 7 bases between them.

J is TRBJ2-1 and V is TRBV19, with a tentative D call TRBD2 (7 bases). Trimming removed 7 bases at V and 4 bases at J, with 14 bases between. Germline V gene sequence: CDR1 LNHDA, CDR2 SQIVND (reference sequence). The CDR3 runs 14 residues. CDR3 sequence reads: CASIGRGLYNEQFF. CDR3 bases: TGTGCCAGTATCGGGCGGGGGCTTTACAATGAGCAGTTCTTC.

The V call is TRBV7-9, the J call TRBJ2-1; D not certain. This CDR3 has 15 amino acids. Germline V lookup: CDR1 SEHNR, CDR2 FQNEAQ (reference sequence). With 4 bases removed from V and 0 bases from J, the gap between germline ends came to 10 bases. The CDR3: CASSWADSSYNEQFF. The CDR3 bases are TGTGCCAGCAGCTGGGCAGATAGCTCCTACAATGAGCAGTTCTTC.

The chain has TRBV5-1 and TRBJ2-6; D remains ambiguous. The CDR3 totals 18 residues. Germline CDR1 SGHRS, CDR2 YFSETQ. Trimming cost V 1 base and J 0 bases, with 14 bases left between them. CDR3 nucleotides: TGCGCCAGCAGCTTGAATGGGCAGTCAATCTCTGGGGCCAACGTCCTGACTTTC. Translating it yields CASSLNGQSISGANVLTF.

The chain carries TRBV19 and TRBJ1-6; a weak D match, TRBD1 (5 bases). The CDR3 spans 16 residues. The germline gives CDR1 LNHDA, CDR2 SQIVND (reference sequence). Trimming pared 3 bases from V and 5 bases from J, leaving 14 bases between. For the CDR3, the DNA is TGTGCCAGTAGTATTATCCCGACAGAAAATAATTCACCCCTCCACTTT. Amino acids: CASSIIPTENNSPLHF.

A single count supports this clone. The chain combines TRBV10-1 with TRBJ2-2; TRBD1 agrees at 10 bases. J gave up 6 bases and V 6 bases, and 4 bases lay outside the gene matches. Germline V lookup: CDR1 WNHNN, CDR2 SYGVQD (reference sequence). The CDR3 runs 14 residues. Here the CDR3 DNA reads TGCGCCAGCAGCCGGGACAGGGGCCCCGGGGAGCTGTTTTTT. Translated, it gives CASSRDRGPGELFF.

This rearrangement joins TRBV18 to TRBJ1-3; D gene uncertain. V shed 1 base and J shed 4 bases, with 5 bases lying between them. The CDR3 length is 13 residues. In germline, CDR1 is KGHSH, CDR2 LQKENI. Here the CDR3 DNA reads TGTGCCAGCTCACCACTTTCGGGAAACACCATATATTTT. Translation gives CASSPLSGNTIYF.

This clone showed up just once. The chain joins TRBV30 to TRBJ2-2, with a possible D match to TRBD2 (5 bases). CDR1 and CDR2 from the germline V gene are GTSNPN and SVGIG (reference sequence). CDR3 length equals 13 residues. Deletions cut 3 bases from V and 0 bases from J, with 5 bases between. CDR3 coding DNA: TGTGCCTGGAGCGGGGCGAACACCGGGGAGCTGTTTTTT. Amino acid sequence: CAWSGANTGELFF.

This rearrangement joins TRBV7-8 to TRBJ1-2, with D uncertain. This CDR3 has 13 amino acids. Germline lookup yields CDR1 SGHVS and CDR2 FQNEAQ. V lost 4 bases and J lost 8, with 14 bases in between. The CDR3 region is CASSSDGIQGYTF. For the CDR3, the DNA is TGTGCCAGCAGCTCGGACGGGATACAGGGCTACACCTTC. The entire variable domain, with the rest obtained from reference TRBV7-8 and TRBJ1-2, is as follows: GAGVSQSPRYKVAKRGQDVALRCDPISGHVSLFWYQQALGQGPEFLTYFQNEAQLDKSGLPSDRFFAERPEGSVSTLKIQRTQQEDSAVYLCASSSDGIQGYTFGSGTRLTVV.

V usage is TRBV7-6 and J usage is TRBJ2-6, with TRBD2 as a possible D gene (5 bases). This CDR3 has 16 residues. Trimming pared 5 bases from V and 0 bases from J, leaving 11 bases between. Germline V gene sequence: CDR1 SGHVS, CDR2 FNYEAQ. This chain's CDR3 is CASSMIGDSGANVLTF. The CDR3 DNA sequence: TGTGCCAGCAGCATGATCGGGGACTCTGGGGCCAACGTCCTGACTTTC.